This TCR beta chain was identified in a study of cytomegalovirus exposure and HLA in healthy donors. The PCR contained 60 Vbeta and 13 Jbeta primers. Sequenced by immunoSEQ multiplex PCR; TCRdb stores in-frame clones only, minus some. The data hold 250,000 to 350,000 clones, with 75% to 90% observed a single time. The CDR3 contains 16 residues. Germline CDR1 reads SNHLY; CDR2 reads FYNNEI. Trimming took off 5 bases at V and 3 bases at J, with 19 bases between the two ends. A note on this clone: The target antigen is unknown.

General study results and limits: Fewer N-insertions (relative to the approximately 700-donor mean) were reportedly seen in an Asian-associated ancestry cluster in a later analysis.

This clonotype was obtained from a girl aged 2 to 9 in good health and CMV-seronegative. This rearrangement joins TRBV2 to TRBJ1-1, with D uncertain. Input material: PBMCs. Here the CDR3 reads CASSLRIRFPHTEAFF. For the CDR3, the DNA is TGTGCCAGCAGTCTCAGAATAAGATTCCCACACACTGAAGCTTTCTTT. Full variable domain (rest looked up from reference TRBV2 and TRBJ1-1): EPEVTQTPSHQVTQMGQEVILRCVPISNHLYFYWYRQILGQKVEFLVSFYNNEISEKSEIFDDQFSVERPDGSNFTLKIRSTKLEDSAMYFCASSLRIRFPHTEAFFGQGTRLTVV.